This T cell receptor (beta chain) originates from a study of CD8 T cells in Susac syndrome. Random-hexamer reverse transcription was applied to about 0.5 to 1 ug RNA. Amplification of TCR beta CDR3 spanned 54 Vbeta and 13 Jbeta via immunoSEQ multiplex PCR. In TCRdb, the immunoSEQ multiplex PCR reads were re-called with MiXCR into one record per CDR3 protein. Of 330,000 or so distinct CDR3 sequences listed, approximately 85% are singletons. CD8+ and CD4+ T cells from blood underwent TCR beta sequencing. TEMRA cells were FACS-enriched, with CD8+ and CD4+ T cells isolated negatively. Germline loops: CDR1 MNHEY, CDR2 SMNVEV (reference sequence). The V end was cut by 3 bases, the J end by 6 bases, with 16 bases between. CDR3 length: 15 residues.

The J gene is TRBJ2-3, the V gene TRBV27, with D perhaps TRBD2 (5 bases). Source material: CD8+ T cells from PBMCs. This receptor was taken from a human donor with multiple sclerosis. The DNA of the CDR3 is TGTGCCAGCAGTTTCGCTAGCCGAACGTATGATACGCAGTATTTT. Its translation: CASSFASRTYDTQYF.